Given below is one TCR beta chain in context. Authors' analysis steps: By means of reference gene primer amplification, nucleated cell counts were estimated. Repertoires were generated with immunoSEQ multiplex PCR, while TCRdb's copy carries only in-frame clones and drops some. D and trimming come from the DNA, and the V and J calls and clone size come from that table. Found here are some 290,000 clones, around 90% of them singletons; the top ten hold roughly 2.1%. The data stem from a study of blood T cell repertoires in COVID-19. The CDR3 runs 16 residues. Looked up from germline, CDR1 is SGHTS and CDR2 is YDEGEE. Trimming removed 3 bases from V and 8 bases from J, with 23 bases in between. The cohort comprised adults aged about 18 to 89 years residing in about two dozen US areas.

The sequence was obtained from a woman aged 40 to 49 with acute COVID-19. The chain combines TRBV5-8 with TRBJ1-2; D might be TRBD1 (6 bases). The sample consisted of PBMCs or T cells enriched from blood (not recorded which). CDR3 sequence reads: CASSSSLSAGVSGYTF. CDR3 sequence (DNA): TGTGCCAGCAGCTCCTCCCTTTCGGCAGGGGTAAGCGGCTACACCTTC.